This T cell receptor beta chain is from a study of T cell changes during pregnancy in multiple sclerosis. This clone was detected a few times. The V gene's germline CDR1 is KGHSY and CDR2 FQNENV. Trimming left V 0 bases short and J 2 bases short, with 9 bases between. The CDR3 covers 15 residues. The repertoire was sequenced with immunoSEQ multiplex PCR; TCRdb's copy has only in-frame clones and lacks some. The repertoire holds about 31,000 clones, with around nine tenths as singletons. The specimen was CD8+ T cells from peripheral blood mononuclear cells, collected in the second trimester of pregnancy. This sequence joins TRBV16 and TRBJ2-3; the D is unclear. The TCR comes from a female donor with multiple sclerosis, enrolled in a pregnancy study. The CDR3 region has the DNA TGTGCCAGCAGCCAATCTCCCGCCTACACAGATACGCAGTATTTT. This translates into CASSQSPAYTDTQYF.